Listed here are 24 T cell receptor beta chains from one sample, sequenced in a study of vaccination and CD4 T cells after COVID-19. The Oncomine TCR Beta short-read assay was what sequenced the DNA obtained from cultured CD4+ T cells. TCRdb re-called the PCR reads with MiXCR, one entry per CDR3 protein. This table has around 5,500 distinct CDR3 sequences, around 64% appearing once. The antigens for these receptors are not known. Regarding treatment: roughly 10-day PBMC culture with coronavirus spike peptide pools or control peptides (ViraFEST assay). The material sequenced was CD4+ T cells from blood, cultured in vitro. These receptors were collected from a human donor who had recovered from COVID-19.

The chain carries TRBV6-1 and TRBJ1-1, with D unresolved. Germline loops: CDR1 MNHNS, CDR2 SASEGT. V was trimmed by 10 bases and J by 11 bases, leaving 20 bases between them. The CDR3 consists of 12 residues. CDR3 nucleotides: TGTGCCATCAAGCAGGAAGGGTCTAGGGCTTTCTTT. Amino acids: CAIKQEGSRAFF.

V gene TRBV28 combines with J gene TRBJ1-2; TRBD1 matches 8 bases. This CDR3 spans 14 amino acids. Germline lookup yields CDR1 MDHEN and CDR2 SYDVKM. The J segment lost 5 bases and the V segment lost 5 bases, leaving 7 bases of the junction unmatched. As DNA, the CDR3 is TGTGCCAGCAGTCCGGGACAGGCGTCGTATGGCTACACCTTC. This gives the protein CASSPGQASYGYTF.

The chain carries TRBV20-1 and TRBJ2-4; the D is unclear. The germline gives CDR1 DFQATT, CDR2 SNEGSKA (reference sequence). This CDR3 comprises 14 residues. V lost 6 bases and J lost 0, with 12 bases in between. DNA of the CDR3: TGCAGTGCCCCTGGCTGGGGAGCCAAAAACATTCAGTACTTC. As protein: CSAPGWGAKNIQYF.

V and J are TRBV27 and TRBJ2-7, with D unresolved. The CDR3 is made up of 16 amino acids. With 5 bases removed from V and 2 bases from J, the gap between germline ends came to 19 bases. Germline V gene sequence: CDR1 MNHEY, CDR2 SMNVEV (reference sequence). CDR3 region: CASSPTPWQLTYEQYF. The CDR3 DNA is TGTGCCAGCAGTCCGACCCCGTGGCAGTTGACCTACGAGCAGTACTTC.

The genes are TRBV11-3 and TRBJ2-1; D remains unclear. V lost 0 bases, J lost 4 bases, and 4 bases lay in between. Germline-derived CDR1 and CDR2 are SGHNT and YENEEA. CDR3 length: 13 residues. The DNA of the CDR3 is TGTGCCAGCAGCTTAGACAGTTACAATGAGCAGTTCTTC. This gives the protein CASSLDSYNEQFF.

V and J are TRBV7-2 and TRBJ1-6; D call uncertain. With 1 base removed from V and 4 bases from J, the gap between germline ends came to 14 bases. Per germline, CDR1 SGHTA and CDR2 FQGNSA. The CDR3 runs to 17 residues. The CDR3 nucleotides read TGTGCCAGCAGCTTAGGAGGAAGGGCGAATTATAATTCACCCCTCCACTTT. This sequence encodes CASSLGGRANYNSPLHF.

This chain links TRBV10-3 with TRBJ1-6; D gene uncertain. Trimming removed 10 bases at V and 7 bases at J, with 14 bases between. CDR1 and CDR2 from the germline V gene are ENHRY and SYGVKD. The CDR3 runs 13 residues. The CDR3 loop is CATCAVENSPLHF. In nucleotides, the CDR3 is TGTGCCACTTGCGCAGTAGAAAATTCACCCCTCCACTTT.

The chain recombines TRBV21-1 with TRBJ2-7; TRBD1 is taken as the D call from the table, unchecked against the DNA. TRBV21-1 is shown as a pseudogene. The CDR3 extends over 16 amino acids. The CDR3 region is CASSKPPRELSYEQYF. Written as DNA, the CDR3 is TGTGCCAGCAGCAAACCCCCGCGCGAACTCTCCTACGAGCAGTACTTC.

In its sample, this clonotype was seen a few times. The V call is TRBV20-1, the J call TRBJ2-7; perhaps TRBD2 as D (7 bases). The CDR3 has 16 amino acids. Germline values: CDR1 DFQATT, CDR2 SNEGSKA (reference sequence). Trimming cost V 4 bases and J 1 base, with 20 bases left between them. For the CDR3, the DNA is TGCAGTGCTACGCCTGAGGGGGGGCGCCGGTCCTACGAGCAGTACTTC. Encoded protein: CSATPEGGRRSYEQYF.

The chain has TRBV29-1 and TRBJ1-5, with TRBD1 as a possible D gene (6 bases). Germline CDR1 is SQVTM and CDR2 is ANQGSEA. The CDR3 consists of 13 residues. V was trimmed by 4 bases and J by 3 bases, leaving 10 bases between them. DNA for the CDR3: TGCAGCGTTGGGCAGGGGATCAATCAGCCCCAGCATTTT. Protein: CSVGQGINQPQHF.

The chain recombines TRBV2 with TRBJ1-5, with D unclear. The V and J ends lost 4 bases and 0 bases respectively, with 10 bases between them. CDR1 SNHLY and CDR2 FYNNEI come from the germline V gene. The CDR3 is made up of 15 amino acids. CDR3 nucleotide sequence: TGTGCCAGCAGTGTAGCCCTCTATAGCAATCAGCCCCAGCATTTT. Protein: CASSVALYSNQPQHF.

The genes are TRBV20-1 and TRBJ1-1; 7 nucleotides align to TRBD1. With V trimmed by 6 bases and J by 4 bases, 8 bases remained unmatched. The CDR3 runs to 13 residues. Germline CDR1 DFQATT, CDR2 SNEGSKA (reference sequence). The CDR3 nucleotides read TGCAGTGCCTCGCCGACAGGGCGCACTGAAGCTTTCTTT. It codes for CSASPTGRTEAFF.

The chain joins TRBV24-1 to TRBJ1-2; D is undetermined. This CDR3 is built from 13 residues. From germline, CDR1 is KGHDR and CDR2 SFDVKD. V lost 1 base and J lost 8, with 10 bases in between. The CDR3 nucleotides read TGTGCCACCAGTGATTTTTCTAAGGACGGCTACACCTTC. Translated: CATSDFSKDGYTF.

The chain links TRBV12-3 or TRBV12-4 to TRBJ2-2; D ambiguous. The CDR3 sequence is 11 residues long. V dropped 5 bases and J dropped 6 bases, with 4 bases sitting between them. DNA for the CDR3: TGTGCCAGCAGTCCGTCCGGGGAGCTGTTTTTT. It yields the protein CASSPSGELFF.

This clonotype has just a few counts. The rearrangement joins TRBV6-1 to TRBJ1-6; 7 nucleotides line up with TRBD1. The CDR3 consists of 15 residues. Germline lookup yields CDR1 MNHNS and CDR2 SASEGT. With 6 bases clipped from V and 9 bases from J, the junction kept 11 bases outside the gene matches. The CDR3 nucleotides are TGTGCCAGCAGAGTGGGACAGTGGGGAGGTTCACCCCTCCACTTT. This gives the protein CASRVGQWGGSPLHF.

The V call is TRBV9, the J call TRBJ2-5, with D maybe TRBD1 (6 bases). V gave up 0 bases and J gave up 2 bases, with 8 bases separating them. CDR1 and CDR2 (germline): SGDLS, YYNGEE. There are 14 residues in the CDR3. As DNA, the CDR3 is TGTGCCAGCAGCGTAGGGGGGACACAAGAGACCCAGTACTTC. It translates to CASSVGGTQETQYF.

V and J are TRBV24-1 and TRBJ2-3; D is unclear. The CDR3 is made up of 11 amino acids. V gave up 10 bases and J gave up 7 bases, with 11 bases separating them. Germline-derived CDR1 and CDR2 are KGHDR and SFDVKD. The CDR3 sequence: CATAVGYTQYF. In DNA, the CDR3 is TGTGCCACTGCTGTGGGTTATACGCAGTATTTT.

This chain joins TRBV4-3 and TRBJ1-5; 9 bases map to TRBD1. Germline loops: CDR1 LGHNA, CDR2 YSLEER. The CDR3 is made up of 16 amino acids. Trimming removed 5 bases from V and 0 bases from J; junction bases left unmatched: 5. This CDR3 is CASSWTGAHSNQPQHF. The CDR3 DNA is TGCGCCAGCAGCTGGACAGGGGCCCATAGCAATCAGCCCCAGCATTTT.

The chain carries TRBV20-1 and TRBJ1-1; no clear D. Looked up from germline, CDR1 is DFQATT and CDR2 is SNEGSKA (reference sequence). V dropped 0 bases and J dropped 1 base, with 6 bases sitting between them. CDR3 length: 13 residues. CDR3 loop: CSARDTANTEAFF. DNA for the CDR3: TGCAGTGCTAGAGATACAGCGAACACTGAAGCTTTCTTT.

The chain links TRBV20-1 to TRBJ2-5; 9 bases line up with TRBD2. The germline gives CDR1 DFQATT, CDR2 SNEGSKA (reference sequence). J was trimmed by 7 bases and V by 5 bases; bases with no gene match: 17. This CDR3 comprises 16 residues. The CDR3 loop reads CSAQRGGTSFMGTQYF. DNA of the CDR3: TGCAGTGCTCAGAGGGGGGGGACTAGCTTCATGGGGACCCAGTACTTC.

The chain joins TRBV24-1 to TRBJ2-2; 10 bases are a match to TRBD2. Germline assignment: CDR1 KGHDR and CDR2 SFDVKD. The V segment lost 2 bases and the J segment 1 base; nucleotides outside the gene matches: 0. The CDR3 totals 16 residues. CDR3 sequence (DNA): TGTGCCACCAGTGATTGGACTAGCGGGAACACCGGGGAGCTGTTTTTT. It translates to CATSDWTSGNTGELFF.

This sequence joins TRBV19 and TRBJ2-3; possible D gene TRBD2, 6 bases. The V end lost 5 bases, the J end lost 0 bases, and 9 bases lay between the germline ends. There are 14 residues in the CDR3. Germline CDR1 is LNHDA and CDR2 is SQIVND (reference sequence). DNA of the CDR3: TGTGCCAGTAGTCCAGGGACTAGCACAGATACGCAGTATTTT. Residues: CASSPGTSTDTQYF.

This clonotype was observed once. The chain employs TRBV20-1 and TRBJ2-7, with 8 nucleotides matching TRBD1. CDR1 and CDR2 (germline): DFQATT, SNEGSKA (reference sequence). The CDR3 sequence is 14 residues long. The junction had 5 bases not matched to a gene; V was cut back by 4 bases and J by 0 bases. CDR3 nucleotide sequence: TGCAGTGCTATGGACAGGGTCAACTCCTACGAGCAGTACTTC. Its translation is CSAMDRVNSYEQYF.

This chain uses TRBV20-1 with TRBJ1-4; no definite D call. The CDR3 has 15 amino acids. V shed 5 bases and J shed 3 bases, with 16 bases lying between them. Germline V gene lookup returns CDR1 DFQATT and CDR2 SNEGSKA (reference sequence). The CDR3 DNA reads TGCAGTGCTTATAAAACAGACACTGCTAATGAAAAACTGTTTTTT. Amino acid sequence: CSAYKTDTANEKLFF.